This T cell receptor (beta chain) was observed in a study of beta chain features in type 1 diabetes. This CDR3 is built from 17 residues. Whole-study results and caveats: More deletions and fewer insertions at VDJ junctions were found in patients with type 1 diabetes. Cells expressing TCR highly could be over-represented by cDNA sequencing. PCR might favor shorter templates, equally in patients and controls.

This clone was counted at least ten times. What it binds is unknown. Via CD45RO/CCR7/CD25/CD127/CD95/CD27, cells of the CD4+ naive, central memory, regulatory and stem cell-like memory subsets were sorted. Expressed TCRB transcripts were sequenced because the isolated RNA had all been reverse transcribed beforehand. The method was immunoSEQ multiplex PCR; TCRdb's version includes in-frame clones alone and lacks a portion of them. The top ten hold over 0.04% of the sample, which has roughly 450,000 clones, about an eighth seen once. The sample comprised naive CD4+ T cells from blood. The clonotype was recovered from a woman between 18 and 29 years old in good health. This chain connects TRBV21-1 to TRBJ2-6. TRBV21-1 is a pseudogene locus. CDR3 loop: CASSIRDETSGANVLTF. CDR3 DNA sequence: TGTGCCAGCAGCATCCGGGACGAGACCTCTGGGGCCAACGTCCTGACTTTC.